The 14 T cell receptor beta chains reported below all come from one sample, sequenced in a study of beta chain features in type 1 diabetes. The isolated RNA, all of it, was reverse transcribed, so expressed TCRB transcripts were what got sequenced. TCRdb's copy holds only in-frame clones and misses some; the assay was immunoSEQ multiplex PCR. Of about 200,000 clones in the sample, about a tenth were seen once. The sample was central memory CD4+ T cells from blood. Every receptor here comes from a man between 18 and 29 years old in good health.

The genes are TRBV21-1 and TRBJ2-7; the table's D call, TRBD2, has no DNA check behind it. TRBV21-1 is a pseudogene segment. The CDR3 covers 16 residues. In DNA form, the CDR3 reads TGTGCCAGCAGCTCCGCCGGGACTAGCGGGACTTACGAGCAGTACTTC. It codes for CASSSAGTSGTYEQYF.

The rearrangement joins TRBV4-1 to TRBJ2-1; a possible D gene is TRBD2 (6 bases). The CDR3 contains 16 residues. Germline V lookup: CDR1 MGHRA, CDR2 YSYEKL. V lost 1 base to trimming and J lost 4 bases, with 14 bases between them. This CDR3 reads CASSQGGLGLYNEQFF. The CDR3 region has the DNA TGCGCCAGCAGCCAAGGGGGACTTGGACTTTACAATGAGCAGTTCTTC.

The V and J genes are TRBV14 and TRBJ2-3; D gene ambiguous. CDR1 is SGHDN, CDR2 FVKESK, per germline. The CDR3 runs to 15 residues. The V end lost 4 bases, the J end lost 2 bases, and 13 bases lay between the germline ends. CDR3 in DNA: TGTGCCAGCAGCCCCCGACTCGCGTACACAGATACGCAGTATTTT. Amino acid sequence: CASSPRLAYTDTQYF.

V usage is TRBV9 and J usage is TRBJ2-7; possibly TRBD1 for D (6 bases). Germline V gene sequence: CDR1 SGDLS, CDR2 YYNGEE. Between the trimmed V and J ends, which lost 2 bases and 1 base, there was a span of 13 bases. This CDR3 spans 15 amino acids. The CDR3 sequence is CASSVDVGGSYEQYF. DNA of the CDR3: TGTGCCAGCAGCGTGGATGTAGGGGGTTCCTACGAGCAGTACTTC.

Note on this clone: The sample contains more than one DNA sequence encoding this CDR3. The chain uses TRBV20-1 and TRBJ2-5, with D hard to call. The V end was cut by 1 base, the J end by 4 bases, with 4 bases between. CDR1 and CDR2 from the germline V gene are DFQATT and SNEGSKA (reference sequence). The CDR3 is made up of 11 amino acids. The CDR3 nucleotides read TGCAGTGCTAGAGCGGGAGAGACCCAGTACTTC. This gives the protein CSARAGETQYF.

This clone was recorded at least ten times. This sequence joins TRBV7-8 and TRBJ2-2; TRBD1 matches 8 bases. The CDR3 loop spans 15 amino acids. V lost 2 bases and J lost 1; bases outside the gene matches: 0. Germline V CDR1 and CDR2: SGHVS, FQNEAQ. The CDR3 region has the DNA TGTGCCAGCAGCTTAACAGGGGGGAACACCGGGGAGCTGTTTTTT. Amino acids: CASSLTGGNTGELFF.

Note on this clone: One end of the junction fails to match germline, which may point to a read error. The genes are TRBV7-9 and TRBJ2-7, with D unresolved. CDR1 is SEHNR and CDR2 is FQNEAQ in the germline V gene (reference sequence). The CDR3 runs to 15 residues. CDR3 nucleotide sequence: TGCGCCAGCAGCCCCCGGACCGAGGATTTCTACGAGCAGTACTTC. It specifies CASSPRTEDFYEQYF.

The chain joins TRBV7-7 to TRBJ2-1; TRBD1 matches 11 bases. CDR1 and CDR2 from the germline V gene are SSHAT and FNYEAQ (reference sequence). The CDR3 loop spans 14 amino acids. The J segment lost 7 bases and the V segment lost 3 bases, leaving 2 bases of the junction unmatched. The CDR3 sequence: CASSLGQGVNEQFF. CDR3 DNA: TGTGCCAGCAGCTTGGGACAGGGGGTGAATGAGCAGTTCTTC.

This clone was seen repeatedly, ten times or more. V gene TRBV5-1 combines with J gene TRBJ2-1; D is ambiguous. Germline CDR1 SGHRS, CDR2 YFSETQ. The V gene lost 1 base and the J gene lost 0 bases, with 8 bases spanning the gap. The CDR3 is 15 residues long. The CDR3 here is CASSLPASSYNEQFF. For the CDR3, the DNA is TGCGCCAGCAGCTTGCCAGCAAGCTCCTACAATGAGCAGTTCTTC.

In its sample, this clone was seen many times. Other nucleotide sequences in the sample specify the same CDR3. This chain connects TRBV10-3 to TRBJ2-3; 8 positions agree with TRBD1. Germline V gene data show CDR1 as ENHRY and CDR2 as SYGVKD. V lost 2 bases and J lost 0; bases outside the gene matches: 1. The CDR3 loop spans 15 amino acids. CDR3 loop: CAISEGTGSTDTQYF. DNA of the CDR3: TGTGCCATCAGTGAGGGGACAGGTAGCACAGATACGCAGTATTTT.

This clone was observed a single time. The chain couples TRBV28 to TRBJ2-5, with 7 bases lining up with TRBD1. The DNA end is more similar to TRBJ2-7, so the J call may be wrong. This CDR3 is built from 15 residues. CDR1 is MDHEN and CDR2 is SYDVKM in the germline V gene. This CDR3 reads CASSVRDRSSYEQYF. DNA for the CDR3: TGTGCCAGCAGTGTCCGGGACAGAAGCTCCTACGAGCAGTACTTC.

This clone was detected only once. The CDR3 spells CASNPSGGRNNEQFF. The DNA for the CDR3 is TGTGCCAGCAACCCCTCGGGGGGGAGGAACAATGAGCAGTTCTTC. The V and J genes are TRBV9 and TRBJ2-1; 8 bases match TRBD2. V was pared by 6 bases and J by 5 bases, with 10 bases of the junction left unmatched. The CDR3 sequence is 15 residues long. Germline values: CDR1 SGDLS, CDR2 YYNGEE. The full variable domain, completed using reference TRBV9 and TRBJ2-1, is DSGVTQTPKHLITATGQRVTLRCSPRSGDLSVYWYQQSLDQGLQFLIQYYNGEERAKGNILERFSAQQFPDLHSELNLSSLELGDSALYFCASNPSGGRNNEQFFGPGTRLTVL.

This clone has a handful of counts. V gene TRBV7-2 combines with J gene TRBJ1-4, with a tentative D call TRBD1 (5 bases). CDR1 is SGHTA and CDR2 is FQGNSA in the germline V gene. V shed 2 bases and J shed 7 bases, with 14 bases lying between them. The CDR3 spans 15 residues. The CDR3 spells CASSLSRQGREKLFF. The CDR3 nucleotides are TGTGCCAGCAGCTTAAGCCGGCAGGGACGTGAAAAACTGTTTTTT.

V is TRBV4-1 and J is TRBJ1-2; D not resolved. Germline lookup yields CDR1 MGHRA and CDR2 YSYEKL. The CDR3 sequence is 14 residues long. V lost 1 base and J 4 bases, leaving 10 bases between the germline ends. DNA of the CDR3: TGCGCCAGCAGCCAAGGGTCGGGCCGCTATGGCTACACCTTC. Amino acids: CASSQGSGRYGYTF.